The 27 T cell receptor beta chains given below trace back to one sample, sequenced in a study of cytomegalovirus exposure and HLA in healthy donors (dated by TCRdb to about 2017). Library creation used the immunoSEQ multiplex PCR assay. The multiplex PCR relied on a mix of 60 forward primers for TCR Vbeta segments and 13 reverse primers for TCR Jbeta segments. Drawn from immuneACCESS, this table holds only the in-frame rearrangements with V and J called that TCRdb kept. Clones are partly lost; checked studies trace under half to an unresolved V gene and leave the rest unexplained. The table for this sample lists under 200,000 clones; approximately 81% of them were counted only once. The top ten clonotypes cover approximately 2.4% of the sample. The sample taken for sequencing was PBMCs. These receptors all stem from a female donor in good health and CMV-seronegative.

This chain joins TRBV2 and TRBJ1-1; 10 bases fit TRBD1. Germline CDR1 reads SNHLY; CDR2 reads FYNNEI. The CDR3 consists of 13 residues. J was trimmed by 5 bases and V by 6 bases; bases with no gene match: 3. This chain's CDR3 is CASRDRGHTEAFF. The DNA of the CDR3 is TGTGCCAGCAGAGACAGGGGGCATACTGAAGCTTTCTTT. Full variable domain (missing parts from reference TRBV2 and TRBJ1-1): EPEVTQTPSHQVTQMGQEVILRCVPISNHLYFYWYRQILGQKVEFLVSFYNNEISEKSEIFDDQFSVERPDGSNFTLKIRSTKLEDSAMYFCASRDRGHTEAFFGQGTRLTVV.

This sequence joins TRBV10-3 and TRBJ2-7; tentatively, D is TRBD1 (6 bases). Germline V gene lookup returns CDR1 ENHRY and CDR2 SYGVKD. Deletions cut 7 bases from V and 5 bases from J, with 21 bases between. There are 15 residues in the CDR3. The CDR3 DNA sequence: TGTGCCATCAAAAGGGGGTGGGGCCTTAGCGACGAGCAGTACTTC. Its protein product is CAIKRGWGLSDEQYF.

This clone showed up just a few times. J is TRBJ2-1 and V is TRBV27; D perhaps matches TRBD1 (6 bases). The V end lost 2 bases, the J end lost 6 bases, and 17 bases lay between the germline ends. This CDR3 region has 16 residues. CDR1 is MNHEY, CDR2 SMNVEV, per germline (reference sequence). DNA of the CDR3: TGTGCCAGCAGTTTAACTCCACAGGGTGCGGGCAATGAGCAGTTCTTC. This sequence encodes CASSLTPQGAGNEQFF.

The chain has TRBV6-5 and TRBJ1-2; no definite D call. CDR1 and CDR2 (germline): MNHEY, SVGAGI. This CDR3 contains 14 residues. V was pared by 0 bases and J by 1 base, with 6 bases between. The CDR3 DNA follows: TGTGCCAGCAGTTACTCGAGACATAACTATGGCTACACCTTC. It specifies CASSYSRHNYGYTF.

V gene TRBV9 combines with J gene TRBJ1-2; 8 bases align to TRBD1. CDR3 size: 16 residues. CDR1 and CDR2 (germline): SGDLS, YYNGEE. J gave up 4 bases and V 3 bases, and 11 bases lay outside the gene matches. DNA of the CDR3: TGTGCCAGCAGCGAAGGGGACAGGATCGGTCCCTATGGCTACACCTTC. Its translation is CASSEGDRIGPYGYTF.

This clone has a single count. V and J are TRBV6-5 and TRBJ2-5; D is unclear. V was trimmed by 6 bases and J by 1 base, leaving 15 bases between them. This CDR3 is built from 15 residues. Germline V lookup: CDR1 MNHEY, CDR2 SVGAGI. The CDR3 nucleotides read TGTGCCAGCAGCTCCCTACACGGGTCCCAAGAGACCCAGTACTTC. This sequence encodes CASSSLHGSQETQYF.

DNA of the CDR3: TGTGCCAGCAGCCCCCTCTTTAGTTCCTACGAGCAGTACTTC. Protein: CASSPLFSSYEQYF. The chain uses TRBV11-2 and TRBJ2-7; D gene uncertain. The CDR3 has 14 residues. V was cut by 5 bases and J by 1 base, with 12 bases left in between. CDR1 is SGHAT and CDR2 is FQNNGV in the germline V gene.

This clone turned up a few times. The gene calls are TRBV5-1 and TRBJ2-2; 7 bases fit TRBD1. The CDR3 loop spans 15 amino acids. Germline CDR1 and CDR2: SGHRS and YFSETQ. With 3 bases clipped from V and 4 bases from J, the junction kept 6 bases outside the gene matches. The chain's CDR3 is CASSYQDRVTGELFF. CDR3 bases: TGCGCCAGCAGCTACCAAGACAGGGTCACCGGGGAGCTGTTTTTT.

CDR3 in amino acids: CASSMGRGGLNTEAFF. The CDR3 nucleotides are TGTGCCAGTAGTATGGGTCGCGGGGGGCTGAACACTGAAGCTTTCTTT. This chain joins TRBV19 and TRBJ1-1, with D possibly being TRBD1 (6 bases). The CDR3 has 16 residues. V gave up 3 bases and J gave up 0 bases, with 14 bases separating them. Germline V CDR1 and CDR2: LNHDA, SQIVND (reference sequence).

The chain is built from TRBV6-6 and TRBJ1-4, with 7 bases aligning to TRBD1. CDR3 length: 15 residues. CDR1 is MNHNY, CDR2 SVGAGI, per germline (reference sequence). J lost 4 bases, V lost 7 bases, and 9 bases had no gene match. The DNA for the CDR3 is TGTGCCAGCAACATCCACAGGGGCCTTAATGAAAAACTGTTTTTT. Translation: CASNIHRGLNEKLFF.

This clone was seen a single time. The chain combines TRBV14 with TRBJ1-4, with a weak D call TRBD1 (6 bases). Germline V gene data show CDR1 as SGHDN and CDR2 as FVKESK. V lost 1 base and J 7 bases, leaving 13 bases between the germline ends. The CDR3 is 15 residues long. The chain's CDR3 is CASSQVGGQGEKLFF. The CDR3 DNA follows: TGTGCCAGCAGCCAAGTGGGGGGGCAAGGTGAAAAACTGTTTTTT.

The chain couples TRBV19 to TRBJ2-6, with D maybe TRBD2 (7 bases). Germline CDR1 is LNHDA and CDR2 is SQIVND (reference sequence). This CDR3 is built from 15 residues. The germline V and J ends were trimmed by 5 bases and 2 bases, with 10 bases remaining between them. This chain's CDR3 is CASSAGDTGANVLTF. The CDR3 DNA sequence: TGTGCCAGTAGTGCGGGGGACACTGGGGCCAACGTCCTGACTTTC.

The DNA for the CDR3 is TGTGCCAGCAGTTACCGACAGGGGAGCTCTGGAAACACCATATATTTT. It encodes CASSYRQGSSGNTIYF. The chain recombines TRBV6-5 with TRBJ1-3; 8 nucleotides line up with TRBD1. Germline loops: CDR1 MNHEY, CDR2 SVGAGI. CDR3 length: 16 amino acids. J lost 0 bases, V lost 2 bases, and 3 bases had no gene match.

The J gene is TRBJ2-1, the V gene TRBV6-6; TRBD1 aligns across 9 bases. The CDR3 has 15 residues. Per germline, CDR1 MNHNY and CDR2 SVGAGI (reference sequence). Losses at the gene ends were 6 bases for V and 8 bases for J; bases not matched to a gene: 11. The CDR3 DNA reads TGTGCCAGCAGACAAACAGGGGGCGCAAGGCATGAGCAGTTCTTC. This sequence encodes CASRQTGGARHEQFF.

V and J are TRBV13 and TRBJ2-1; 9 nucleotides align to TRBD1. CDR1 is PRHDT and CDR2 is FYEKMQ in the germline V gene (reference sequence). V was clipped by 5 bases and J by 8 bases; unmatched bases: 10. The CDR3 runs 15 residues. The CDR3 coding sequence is TGTGCCAGCAGCGAGTGGGGGACAGGGAACTATGAGCAGTTCTTC. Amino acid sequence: CASSEWGTGNYEQFF.

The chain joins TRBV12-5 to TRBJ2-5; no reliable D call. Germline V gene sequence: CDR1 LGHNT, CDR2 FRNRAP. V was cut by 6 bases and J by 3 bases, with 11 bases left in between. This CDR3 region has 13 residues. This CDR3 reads CASGNDKKETQYF. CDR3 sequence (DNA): TGTGCTAGTGGGAACGACAAGAAAGAGACCCAGTACTTC. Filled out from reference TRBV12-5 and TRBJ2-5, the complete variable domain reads DARVTQTPRHKVTEMGQEVTMRCQPILGHNTVFWYRQTMMQGLELLAYFRNRAPLDDSGMPKDRFSAEMPDATLATLKIQPSEPRDSAVYFCASGNDKKETQYFGPGTRLLVL.

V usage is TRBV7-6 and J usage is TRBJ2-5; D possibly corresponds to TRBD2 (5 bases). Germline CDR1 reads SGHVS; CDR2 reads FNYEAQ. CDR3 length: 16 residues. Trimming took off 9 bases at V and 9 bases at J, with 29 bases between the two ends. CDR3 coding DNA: TGTGCCAGTCTAGAGGGTTCGGACCCCTCACGCGAGGCCCAGTACTTC. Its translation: CASLEGSDPSREAQYF.

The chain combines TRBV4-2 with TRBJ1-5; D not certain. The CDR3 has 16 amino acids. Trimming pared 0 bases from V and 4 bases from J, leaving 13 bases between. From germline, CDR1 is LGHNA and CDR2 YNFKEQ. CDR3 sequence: CASSQDLGFWNQPQHF. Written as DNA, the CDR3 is TGTGCCAGCAGCCAAGATCTCGGTTTCTGGAATCAGCCCCAGCATTTT.

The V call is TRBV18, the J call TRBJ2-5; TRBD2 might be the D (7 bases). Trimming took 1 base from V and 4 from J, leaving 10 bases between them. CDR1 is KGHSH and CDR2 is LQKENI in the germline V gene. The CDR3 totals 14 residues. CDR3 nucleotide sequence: TGTGCCAGCTCACCACGGGGGGGCGCAGAGACCCAGTACTTC. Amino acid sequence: CASSPRGGAETQYF.

CDR3 sequence: CSAGPSDEQFF. The CDR3 DNA sequence: TGCAGTGCCGGCCCTAGCGATGAGCAGTTCTTC. V is TRBV20-1 and J is TRBJ2-1; D perhaps matches TRBD2 (6 bases). Germline V gives CDR1 DFQATT, CDR2 SNEGSKA (reference sequence). The CDR3 has 11 residues. V was shortened by 6 bases and J by 8 bases, with 11 bases between the two germline ends.

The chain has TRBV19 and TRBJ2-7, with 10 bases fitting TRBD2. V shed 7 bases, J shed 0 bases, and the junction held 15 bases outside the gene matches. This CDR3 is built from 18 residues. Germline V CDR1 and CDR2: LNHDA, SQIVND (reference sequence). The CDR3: CASKSGTALAGGSYEQYF. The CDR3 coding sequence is TGTGCCAGTAAGTCAGGGACAGCCTTAGCGGGGGGCTCCTACGAGCAGTACTTC.

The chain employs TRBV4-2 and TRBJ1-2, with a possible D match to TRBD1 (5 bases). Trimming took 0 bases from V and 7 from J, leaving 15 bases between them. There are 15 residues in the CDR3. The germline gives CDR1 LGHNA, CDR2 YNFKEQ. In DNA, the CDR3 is TGTGCCAGCAGCCAAGAAGAAACTACAGGAGTTGGCTACACCTTC. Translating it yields CASSQEETTGVGYTF.

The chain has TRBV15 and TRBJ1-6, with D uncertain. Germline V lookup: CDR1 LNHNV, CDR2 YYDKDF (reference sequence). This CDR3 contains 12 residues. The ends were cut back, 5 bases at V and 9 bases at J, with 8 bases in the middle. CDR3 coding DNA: TGTGCCACCAGCTCCGGAGGTTCACCCCTCCACTTT. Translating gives CATSSGGSPLHF.

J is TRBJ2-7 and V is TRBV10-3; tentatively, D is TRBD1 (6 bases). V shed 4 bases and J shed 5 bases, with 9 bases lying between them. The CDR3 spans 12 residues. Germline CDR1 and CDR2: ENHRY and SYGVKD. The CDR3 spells CAISARTDEQYF. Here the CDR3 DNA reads TGTGCCATCAGTGCCCGGACAGACGAGCAGTACTTC.

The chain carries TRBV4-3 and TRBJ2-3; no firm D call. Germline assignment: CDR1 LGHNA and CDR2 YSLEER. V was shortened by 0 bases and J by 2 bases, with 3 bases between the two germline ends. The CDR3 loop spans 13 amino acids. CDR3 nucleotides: TGCGCCAGCAGCCAAGACCTCACAGATACGCAGTATTTT. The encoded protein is CASSQDLTDTQYF.

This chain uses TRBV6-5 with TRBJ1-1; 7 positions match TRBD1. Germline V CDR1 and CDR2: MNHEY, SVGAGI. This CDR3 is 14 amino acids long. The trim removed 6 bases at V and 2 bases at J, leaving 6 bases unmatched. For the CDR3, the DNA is TGTGCCAGCAGACTCAGGGGGACCAACACTGAAGCTTTCTTT. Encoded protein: CASRLRGTNTEAFF.

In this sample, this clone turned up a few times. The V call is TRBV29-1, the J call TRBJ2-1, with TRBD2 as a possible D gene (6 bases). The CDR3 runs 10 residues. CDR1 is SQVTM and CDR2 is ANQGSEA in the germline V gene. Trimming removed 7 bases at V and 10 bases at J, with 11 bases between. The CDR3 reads CSGGLGEQFF. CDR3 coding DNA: TGCAGCGGGGGACTGGGCGAGCAGTTCTTC.